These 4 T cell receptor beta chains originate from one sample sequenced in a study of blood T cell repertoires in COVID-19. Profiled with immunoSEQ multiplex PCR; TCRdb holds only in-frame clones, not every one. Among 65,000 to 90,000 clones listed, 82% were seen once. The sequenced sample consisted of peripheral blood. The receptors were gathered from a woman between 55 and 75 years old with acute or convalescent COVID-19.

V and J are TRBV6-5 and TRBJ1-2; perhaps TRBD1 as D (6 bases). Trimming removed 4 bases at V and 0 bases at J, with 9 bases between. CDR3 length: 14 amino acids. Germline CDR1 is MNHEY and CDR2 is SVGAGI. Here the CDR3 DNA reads TGTGCCAGCAGTTGGACAGTATCTAACTATGGCTACACCTTC. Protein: CASSWTVSNYGYTF.

The CDR3 is CASSQDREGAREQYF. CDR3 in DNA: TGTGCCAGCAGCCAAGATCGAGAGGGGGCTAGAGAGCAGTACTTC. The chain joins TRBV3-1 (or the pseudogene TRBV3-2) to TRBJ2-7, with 7 bases aligning to TRBD1. Germline lookup yields CDR1 LGHDT and CDR2 YNNKEL (reference sequence). The CDR3 spans 15 residues. The ends lost 0 bases at V and 7 bases at J; junction bases unmatched: 9.

The CDR3 reads CASSLALRSLEQYF. CDR3 nucleotide sequence: TGTGCCAGCAGCTTAGCCCTCAGGTCTTTGGAGCAGTACTTC. The chain recombines TRBV7-8 with TRBJ2-7; D is unresolved. Trimming cost V 0 bases and J 7 bases, with 13 bases left between them. The germline gives CDR1 SGHVS, CDR2 FQNEAQ. The CDR3 is 14 residues long.

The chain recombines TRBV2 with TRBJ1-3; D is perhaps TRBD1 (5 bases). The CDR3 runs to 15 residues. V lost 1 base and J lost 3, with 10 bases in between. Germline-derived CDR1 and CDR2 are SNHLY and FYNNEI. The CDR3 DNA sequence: TGTGCCAGCAGTGAAGGGACAAGGGGTGGAAACACCATATATTTT. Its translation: CASSEGTRGGNTIYF.